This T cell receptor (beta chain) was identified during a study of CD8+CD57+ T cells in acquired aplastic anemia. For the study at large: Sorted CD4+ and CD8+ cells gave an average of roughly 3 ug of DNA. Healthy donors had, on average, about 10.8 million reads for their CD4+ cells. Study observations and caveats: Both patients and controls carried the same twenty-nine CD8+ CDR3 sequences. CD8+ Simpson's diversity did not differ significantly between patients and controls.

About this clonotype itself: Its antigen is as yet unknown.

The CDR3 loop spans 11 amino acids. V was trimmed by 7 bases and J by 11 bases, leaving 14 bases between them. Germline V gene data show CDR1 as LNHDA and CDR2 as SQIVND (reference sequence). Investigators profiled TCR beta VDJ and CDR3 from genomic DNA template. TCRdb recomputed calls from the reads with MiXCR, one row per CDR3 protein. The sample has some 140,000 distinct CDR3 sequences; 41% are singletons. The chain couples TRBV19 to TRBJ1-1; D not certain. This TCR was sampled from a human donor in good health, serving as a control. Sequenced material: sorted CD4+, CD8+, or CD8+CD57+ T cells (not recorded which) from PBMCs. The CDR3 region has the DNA TGTGCCAGTACTCCTGGGGATGGCGCTTTCTTT. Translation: CASTPGDGAFF.